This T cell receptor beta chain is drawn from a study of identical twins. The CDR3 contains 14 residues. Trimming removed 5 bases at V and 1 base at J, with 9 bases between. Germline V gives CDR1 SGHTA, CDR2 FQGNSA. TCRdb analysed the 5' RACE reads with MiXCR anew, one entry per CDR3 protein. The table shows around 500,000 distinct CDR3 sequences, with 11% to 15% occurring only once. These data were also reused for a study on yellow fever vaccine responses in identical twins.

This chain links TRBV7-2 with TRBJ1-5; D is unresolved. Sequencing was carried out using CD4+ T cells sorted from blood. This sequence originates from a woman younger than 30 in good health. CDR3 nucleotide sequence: TGTGCCAGCAGCATAACAGCCAGCAATCAGCCCCAGCATTTT. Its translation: CASSITASNQPQHF.